The text below deals with one TCR beta chain. The antigen is undetermined. Only in-frame clones appear in the TCRdb table, and some are missing; sequencing was by immunoSEQ multiplex PCR. The profile shows 60,000 to 75,000 clones, 87% of them singletons. The sample belongs to a study of lymphopenia after photon versus proton radiotherapy. The study, taken as a whole, reports: Better survival with proton therapy was suggested as possible, not demonstrated. After lymphocyte nadir, photon-treated repertoires showed oligoclonal expansion, especially CD8+ Temra.

CDR1 and CDR2 (germline): MNHEY, SMNVEV (reference sequence). The CDR3 consists of 16 residues. V lost 6 bases to trimming and J lost 0 bases, with 16 bases between them. The sample here was peripheral blood, taken from a patient treated with proton-based radiotherapy. The receptor's source is an older man with esophageal cancer. This rearrangement joins TRBV27 to TRBJ2-3; D tentatively fits TRBD1 or TRBD2 (5 bases each). CDR3 bases: TGTGCCAGCAGCCTGGGCGCCGGGACCAGCACAGATACGCAGTATTTT. Protein: CASSLGAGTSTDTQYF.